These 23 T cell receptor beta chains came from one sample sequenced in a study of beta chain features in type 1 diabetes. General study points: Type 1 diabetes patients had moderately but significantly shorter TCRB CDR3s in all four CD4+ subsets.

These receptors lack a known antigen. All of the isolated RNA was reverse transcribed, so expressed TCRB transcripts were sequenced. Generated by immunoSEQ multiplex PCR, the TCRdb table keeps only in-frame clones and is missing some. The table records more than 300,000 clones, 9.6% of them present only once. Sequences were obtained from central memory CD4+ T cells from blood. These receptors all come from a man under 40 with type 1 diabetes.

This clone was seen repeatedly, ten times or more. This rearrangement joins TRBV18 to TRBJ2-3; 12 bases line up with TRBD2. Losses at the gene ends were 2 bases for V and 3 bases for J; bases not matched to a gene: 6. The CDR3 consists of 17 residues. In germline, CDR1 is KGHSH, CDR2 LQKENI. The CDR3 nucleotides are TGTGCCAGCTCACCAGGACACACTAGCGGGAGGACAGATACGCAGTATTTT. It codes for CASSPGHTSGRTDTQYF. Full variable domain (remainder filled in from reference TRBV18 and TRBJ2-3): NAGVMQNPRHLVRRRGQEARLRCSPMKGHSHVYWYRQLPEEGLKFMVYLQKENIIDESGMPKERFSAEFPKEGPSILRIQQVVRGDSAAYFCASSPGHTSGRTDTQYFGPGTRLTVL.

The V call is TRBV5-1, the J call TRBJ2-5; no definite D call. The V end lost 1 base, the J end lost 3 bases, and 7 bases lay between the germline ends. This CDR3 is 13 amino acids long. Germline V CDR1 and CDR2: SGHRS, YFSETQ. This chain's CDR3 is CASSLPQKETQYF. The CDR3 DNA reads TGCGCCAGCAGCTTGCCACAGAAAGAGACCCAGTACTTC.

V usage is TRBV30 and J usage is TRBJ1-5, with D possibly TRBD1 on 5 matching bases. The CDR3 is 15 amino acids. V was cut by 2 bases and J by 7 bases, with 18 bases left in between. Germline V lookup: CDR1 GTSNPN, CDR2 SVGIG (reference sequence). CDR3 bases: TGTGCCTGGAGTCTGGATGGGGGAGCTCAGCAGCCCCAGCATTTT. Translating gives CAWSLDGGAQQPQHF. Looking up the rest from reference TRBV30 and TRBJ1-5 gives the full variable domain: SQTIHQWPATLVQPVGSPLSLECTVEGTSNPNLYWYRQAAGRGLQLLFYSVGIGQISSEVPQNLSASRPQDRQFILSSKKLLLSDSGFYLCAWSLDGGAQQPQHFGDGTRLSIL.

This clone has more than one count but fewer than ten. DNA for the CDR3: TGTGCCAGCAGTTACTCGGACAGCCTCCCCTACGAGCAGTACTTC. Translating it yields CASSYSDSLPYEQYF. This sequence joins TRBV6-5 and TRBJ2-7; possibly TRBD1 for D (6 bases). The CDR3 extends over 15 amino acids. Per the germline V gene, CDR1 is MNHEY and CDR2 is SVGAGI. V lost 0 bases and J lost 2, with 11 bases in between.

The chain couples TRBV5-6 to TRBJ1-5; tentatively, D is TRBD1 (5 bases). The germline V gene has CDR1 SGHDT and CDR2 YYEEEE. The CDR3 has 14 amino acids. V lost 5 bases, J lost 2 bases, and 11 bases lay in between. CDR3 sequence (DNA): TGTGCCAGCAGGCTCGGGACTGGCAATCAGCCCCAGCATTTT. Amino acid sequence: CASRLGTGNQPQHF.

This clone came up a few times. A read error is possible here, since a much larger clone lies one base away. This chain connects TRBV11-2 to TRBJ2-3; D unclear. V dropped 1 base and J dropped 0 bases, with 5 bases sitting between them. The CDR3 runs to 14 residues. The germline V gene encodes CDR1 SGHAT and CDR2 FQNNGV. The CDR3 protein is CASSLAASTDTQYF. CDR3 nucleotides: TGTGCCAGCAGCTTAGCCGCTAGCACAGATACGCAGTATTTT.

This clone was counted at least ten times. V and J are TRBV30 and TRBJ2-1; D is unresolved. The CDR3 contains 12 residues. The germline CDR1 and CDR2 sequences are GTSNPN and SVGIG (reference sequence). The germline V and J ends were trimmed by 0 bases and 9 bases, with 9 bases remaining between them. The CDR3 DNA sequence: TGTGCCTGGAGTGTCTATGCTGCTGAGCAGTTCTTC. Its protein product is CAWSVYAAEQFF.

The V and J genes are TRBV4-1 and TRBJ2-1; weak D call: TRBD2 (5 bases). Trimming pared 4 bases from V and 3 bases from J, leaving 13 bases between. The CDR3 runs 15 residues. CDR1 MGHRA and CDR2 YSYEKL come from the germline V gene. The CDR3 nucleotides are TGCGCCAGCAGCCGAATAGCGCGACTCTACAATGAGCAGTTCTTC. It specifies CASSRIARLYNEQFF.

There are a few counts of this clone. This chain joins TRBV11-1 and TRBJ2-2; 8 nucleotides agree with TRBD1. Germline V gene sequence: CDR1 SGHAT, CDR2 FQDESV (reference sequence). Germline trimming cut 5 bases from V and 5 bases from J; bases unmatched to any gene: 10. This CDR3 comprises 16 residues. This chain's CDR3 is CASSVDRGSQTGELFF. In DNA, the CDR3 is TGTGCCAGCAGCGTAGACAGGGGCAGTCAAACCGGGGAGCTGTTTTTT.

The gene calls are TRBV7-9 and TRBJ2-5; 7 nucleotides line up with TRBD1. Germline V lookup: CDR1 SEHNR, CDR2 FQNEAQ (reference sequence). The CDR3 is made up of 17 amino acids. V was clipped by 0 bases and J by 4 bases; unmatched bases: 11. Here the CDR3 reads CASSLAKTGDLGETQYF. In DNA form, the CDR3 reads TGTGCCAGCAGCTTAGCTAAAACAGGGGACCTGGGAGAGACCCAGTACTTC.

V is TRBV11-2 and J is TRBJ2-2; 7 nucleotides line up with TRBD2. There are 12 residues in the CDR3. CDR1 is SGHAT, CDR2 FQNNGV, per germline. V gave up 6 bases and J gave up 8 bases; unmatched junction bases: 3. CDR3 region: CASRWTRGELFF. CDR3 DNA: TGTGCCAGCAGATGGACTAGAGGGGAGCTGTTTTTT.

V and J are TRBV5-1 and TRBJ1-4, with D possibly being TRBD1 (5 bases). The length of the CDR3 is 15 residues. Deletions cut 4 bases from V and 1 base from J, with 11 bases between. Germline CDR1 and CDR2: SGHRS and YFSETQ. The CDR3 region has the DNA TGCGCCAGCAGCGTACAGGCGCGAACTAATGAAAAACTGTTTTTT. This encodes CASSVQARTNEKLFF. Supplemented by reference TRBV5-1 and TRBJ1-4, the full variable domain reads KAGVTQTPRYLIKTRGQQVTLSCSPISGHRSVSWYQQTPGQGLQFLFEYFSETQRNKGNFPGRFSGRQFSNSRSEMNVSTLELGDSALYLCASSVQARTNEKLFFGSGTQLSVL.

This clone was recorded a few times. V and J are TRBV5-6 and TRBJ2-5; D gene unclear. V lost 0 bases and J lost 5, with 11 bases in between. Germline-derived CDR1 and CDR2 are SGHDT and YYEEEE. The length of the CDR3 is 14 residues. The CDR3: CASSLGRSGETQYF. Here the CDR3 DNA reads TGTGCCAGCAGCTTGGGACGATCTGGGGAGACCCAGTACTTC.

The CDR3 loop is CASSLALSGTTEAFF. The CDR3 DNA sequence: TGTGCCAGCAGCTTAGCTTTATCAGGTACCACTGAAGCTTTCTTT. This sequence joins TRBV7-2 and TRBJ1-1, with D uncertain. The CDR3 spans 15 residues. CDR1 is SGHTA, CDR2 FQGNSA, per germline. Trimming shortened V by 0 bases and J by 4 bases, and 12 bases separated the two germline ends.

This clone was counted between two and nine times. CDR3 in DNA: TGTGCCAGCAGCGCGGGACTAGCGGGAGAGGGTGAGCAGTTCTTC. This sequence encodes CASSAGLAGEGEQFF. The chain has TRBV9 and TRBJ2-1; 14 bases align to TRBD2. The germline CDR1 and CDR2 sequences are SGDLS and YYNGEE. The ends lost 3 bases at V and 9 bases at J; junction bases unmatched: 5. There are 15 residues in the CDR3.

This clone came up a few times. CDR3 DNA sequence: TGTGCCAGCAGCTCTCTTCAGAGGCAGAACTATGGCTACACCTTC. It yields the protein CASSSLQRQNYGYTF. This chain joins TRBV7-2 and TRBJ1-2, with D unresolved. V lost 4 bases and J 2 bases, leaving 14 bases between the germline ends. CDR1 SGHTA and CDR2 FQGNSA come from the germline V gene. This CDR3 is built from 15 residues.

The rearrangement joins TRBV11-2 to TRBJ2-1, with TRBD1 matching 7 bases. The CDR3 totals 16 residues. The germline V gene encodes CDR1 SGHAT and CDR2 FQNNGV. The ends lost 1 base at V and 0 bases at J; junction bases unmatched: 3. Here the CDR3 reads CASSLGGTVSYNEQFF. The DNA of the CDR3 is TGTGCCAGCAGCTTAGGGGGGACAGTCTCCTACAATGAGCAGTTCTTC.

CDR3 in DNA: TGTGCCAGCAGCTACGACAGGGGAGGAGCCACTGAAGCTTTCTTT. Translated: CASSYDRGGATEAFF. This chain joins TRBV5-5 and TRBJ1-1; 8 nucleotides line up with TRBD1. The CDR3 has 15 amino acids. CDR1 is SGHKS, CDR2 YYEKEE, per germline (reference sequence). With 3 bases clipped from V and 4 bases from J, the junction kept 8 bases outside the gene matches.

This clone appeared a few times. Different DNA sequences within this sample yield the same CDR3. The chain carries TRBV28 and TRBJ1-4; weak D call: TRBD1 (5 bases). Per germline, CDR1 MDHEN and CDR2 SYDVKM. V gave up 4 bases and J gave up 8 bases, with 14 bases separating them. This CDR3 contains 14 residues. The CDR3 DNA reads TGTGCCAGCAGTTCGGGGGGTCTAATCGAAAAACTGTTTTTT. Its translation is CASSSGGLIEKLFF.

This clone was observed a few times. The chain is built from TRBV13 and TRBJ2-5, with a tentative D call TRBD2 (5 bases). Germline V gene lookup returns CDR1 PRHDT and CDR2 FYEKMQ (reference sequence). Trimming stripped 7 bases from V and 4 bases from J, with 13 bases between. The CDR3 has 13 amino acids. In DNA form, the CDR3 reads TGTGCCAGCAAGGTCTCTAGCTTAGAGACCCAGTACTTC. Translating it yields CASKVSSLETQYF.

This clone has more than one count but fewer than ten. The CDR3 sequence: CAWSSGTGSPTNEKLFF. The CDR3 region has the DNA TGTGCCTGGAGTTCCGGGACAGGGAGTCCTACTAATGAAAAACTGTTTTTT. The chain joins TRBV30 to TRBJ1-4, with 9 bases fitting TRBD1. The CDR3 has 17 residues. The germline V gene has CDR1 GTSNPN and CDR2 SVGIG (reference sequence). With 2 bases clipped from V and 2 bases from J, the junction kept 9 bases outside the gene matches. Drawing the rest from reference TRBV30 and TRBJ1-4, the complete variable domain is SQTIHQWPATLVQPVGSPLSLECTVEGTSNPNLYWYRQAAGRGLQLLFYSVGIGQISSEVPQNLSASRPQDRQFILSSKKLLLSDSGFYLCAWSSGTGSPTNEKLFFGSGTQLSVL.

This clone has a handful of counts. The J gene is TRBJ1-1, the V gene TRBV21-1. TRBV21-1 represents a pseudogene. The CDR3 consists of 12 residues. As DNA, the CDR3 is TGTGCCAGCAGCAAAGCGGGAGGGCTGGCTTTCTTT. Residues: CASSKAGGLAFF.

This clone was picked up a small number of times. Additional DNA sequences in this sample encode the identical CDR3. The DNA of the CDR3 is TGCAGTGCTAGAGACTACAATGAGCAGTTCTTC. Amino acids: CSARDYNEQFF. This rearrangement joins TRBV20-1 to TRBJ2-1; D gene unclear. Trimming left V 0 bases short and J 3 bases short, with 0 bases between. CDR3 size: 11 residues. Germline CDR1 reads DFQATT; CDR2 reads SNEGSKA (reference sequence).